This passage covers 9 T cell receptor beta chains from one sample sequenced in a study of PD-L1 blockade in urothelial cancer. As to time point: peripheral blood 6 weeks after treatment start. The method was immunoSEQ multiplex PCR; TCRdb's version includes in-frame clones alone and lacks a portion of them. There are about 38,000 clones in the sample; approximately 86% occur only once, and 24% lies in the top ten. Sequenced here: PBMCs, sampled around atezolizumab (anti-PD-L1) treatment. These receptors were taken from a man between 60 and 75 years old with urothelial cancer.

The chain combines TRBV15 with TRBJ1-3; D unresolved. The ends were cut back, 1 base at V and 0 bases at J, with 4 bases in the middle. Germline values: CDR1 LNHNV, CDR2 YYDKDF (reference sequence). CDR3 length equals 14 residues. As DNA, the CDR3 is TGTGCCACCAGCAGAGCGAGCTCTGGAAACACCATATATTTT. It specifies CATSRASSGNTIYF.

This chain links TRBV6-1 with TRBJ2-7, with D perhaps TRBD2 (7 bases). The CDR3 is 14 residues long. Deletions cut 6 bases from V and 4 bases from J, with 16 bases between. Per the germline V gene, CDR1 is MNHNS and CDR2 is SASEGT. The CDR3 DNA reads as TGTGCCAGCAGCCCAAGGGGGGGGCTGTACGAGCAGTACTTC. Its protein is CASSPRGGLYEQYF.

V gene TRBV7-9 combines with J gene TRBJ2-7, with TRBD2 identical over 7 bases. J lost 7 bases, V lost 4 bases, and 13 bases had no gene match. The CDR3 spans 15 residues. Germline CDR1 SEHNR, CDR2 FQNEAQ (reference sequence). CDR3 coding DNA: TGTGCCAGCAGCTCCGGGGGGTTGGGCAGACGAGAGCAGTACTTC. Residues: CASSSGGLGRREQYF.

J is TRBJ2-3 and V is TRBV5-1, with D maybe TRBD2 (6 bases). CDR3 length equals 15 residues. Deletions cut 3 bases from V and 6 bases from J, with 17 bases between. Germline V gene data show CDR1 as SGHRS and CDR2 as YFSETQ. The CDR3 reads CASSYSGDRGDTQYF. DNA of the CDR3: TGCGCCAGCAGCTACTCGGGAGACCGCGGGGATACGCAGTATTTT.

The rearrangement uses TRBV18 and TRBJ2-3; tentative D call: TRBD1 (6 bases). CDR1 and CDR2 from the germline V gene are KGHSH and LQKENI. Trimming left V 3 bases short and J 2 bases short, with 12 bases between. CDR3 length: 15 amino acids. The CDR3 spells CASSPRDTSTDTQYF. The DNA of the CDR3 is TGTGCCAGCTCACCCCGGGACACCTCCACAGATACGCAGTATTTT.

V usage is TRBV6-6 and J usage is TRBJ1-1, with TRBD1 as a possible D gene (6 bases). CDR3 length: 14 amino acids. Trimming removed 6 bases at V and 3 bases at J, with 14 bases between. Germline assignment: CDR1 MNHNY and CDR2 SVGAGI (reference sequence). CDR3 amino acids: CASRDIQGYTEAFF. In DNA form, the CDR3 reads TGTGCCAGCAGGGATATTCAGGGGTACACTGAAGCTTTCTTT.

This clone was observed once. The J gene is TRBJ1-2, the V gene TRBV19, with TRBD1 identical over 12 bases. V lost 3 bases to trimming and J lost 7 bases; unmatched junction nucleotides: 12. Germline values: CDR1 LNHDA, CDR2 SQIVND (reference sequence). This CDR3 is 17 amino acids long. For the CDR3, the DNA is TGTGCCAGTAGTATCCCCTGCCGGGACAGGGGGCTGTGTGGCTACACCTTC. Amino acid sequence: CASSIPCRDRGLCGYTF.

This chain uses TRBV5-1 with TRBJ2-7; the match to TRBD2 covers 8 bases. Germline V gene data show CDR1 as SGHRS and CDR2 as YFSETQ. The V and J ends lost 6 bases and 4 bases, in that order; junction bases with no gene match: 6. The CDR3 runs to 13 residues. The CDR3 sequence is CASNQAGGYEQYF. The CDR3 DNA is TGCGCCAGCAACCAGGCGGGAGGTTACGAGCAGTACTTC.

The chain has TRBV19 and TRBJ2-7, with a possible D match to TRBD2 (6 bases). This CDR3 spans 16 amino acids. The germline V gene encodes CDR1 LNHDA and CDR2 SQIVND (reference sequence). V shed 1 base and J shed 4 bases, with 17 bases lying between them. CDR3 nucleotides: TGTGCCAGTAGTATAGCAATAGCGGAAAGGGGATACGAGCAGTACTTC. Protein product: CASSIAIAERGYEQYF.